This entry features one T cell receptor beta chain sequence. Its antigen is as yet unknown. As to treatment: approximately nine-day PBMC culture with coronavirus spike peptide pools or control peptides (ViraFEST assay). On days 3 and 7, half the medium was swapped for fresh IL-2-containing medium. These data belong to a study of vaccination and CD4 T cells after COVID-19. Germline V gives CDR1 GTSNPN, CDR2 SVGIG (reference sequence). CDR3 length equals 16 residues. The junction had 11 bases not matched to a gene; V was cut back by 1 base and J by 5 bases. The study sequenced cultured CD4+ T cell DNA using the Oncomine TCR Beta short-read assay. TCRdb fed the PCR reads into MiXCR, producing one record per CDR3 protein. The table has nearly 20,000 distinct CDR3 sequences, over 60% seen once.

The input for sequencing was CD4+ T cells from blood, cultured in vitro, taken after SARS-CoV-2 vaccination. The chain couples TRBV30 to TRBJ2-3; 8 bases are a match to TRBD2. The TCR comes from a human donor who received a COVID-19 vaccine. The DNA for the CDR3 is TGTGCCTGGAGTGCCGGGGGGGCAAGTTTTGAAGATACGCAGTATTTT. Translated: CAWSAGGASFEDTQYF.